This T cell receptor (beta chain) was sequenced for a study of T cell repertoires in cytomegalovirus infection. On the study more broadly: Public signatures in TCR beta pointed to CMV infection and matching HLA type. Whole-study findings and limits: HLA-C-restricted TCR beta clonotypes specific for CMV led the ex vivo response.

Trimming removed 8 bases at V and 1 base at J, with 11 bases between. Germline V gene lookup returns CDR1 KGHSH and CDR2 LQKENI. This CDR3 spans 13 amino acids. This clonotype was detected ten times or more. Its target is unknown. TCRdb reprocessed the reads with MiXCR, giving one entry per CDR3 protein. The sample has 900,000 to 950,000 distinct CDR3 sequences, less than 35% seen once. The sample in question was cultured CD8+ T cells from PBMCs, obtained from culture after CMV antigen stimulation. This clonotype originated in a human donor in good health (CMV status not recorded). Some clones in this sample may be carry-over from other donors' samples. This chain links TRBV18 with TRBJ1-1; D unclear. The CDR3 here is CASSPGPNTEAFF. CDR3 nucleotide sequence: TGTGCCAGCAGCCCTGGCCCGAACACTGAAGCTTTCTTT.